Presented here are 17 T cell receptor beta chains from one specimen sequenced in a study of T cell responses to AZD1222 COVID-19 vaccine. Sequencing used immunoSEQ multiplex PCR; TCRdb keeps in-frame clones, though not all of them. The sample carries some 90,000 clones, 87% recorded once. This specimen consisted of peripheral blood, obtained on day 0 of AZD1222 vaccination. The source of these receptors is an adult in good health.

V gene TRBV27 combines with J gene TRBJ2-1; 12 bases are a match to TRBD2. V was pared by 5 bases and J by 1 base, with 12 bases of the junction left unmatched. CDR1 is MNHEY, CDR2 SMNVEV, per germline (reference sequence). The CDR3 extends over 19 amino acids. In DNA form, the CDR3 reads TGTGCCAGCAGTACCCAGACTAGCGGGAGTAAAGGGTCCTACAATGAGCAGTTCTTC. Its protein is CASSTQTSGSKGSYNEQFF.

This rearrangement joins TRBV21-1 to TRBJ2-3; the listed D gene, TRBD2, was not tested against the DNA. TRBV21-1 counts as a pseudogene. CDR3 length equals 14 residues. The CDR3 DNA is TGTGCCATACCGGAGGGGCTGGGCACAGATACGCAGTATTTT. Its protein is CAIPEGLGTDTQYF.

This chain connects TRBV11-2 to TRBJ2-2; a possible D gene is TRBD2 (5 bases). Germline V CDR1 and CDR2: SGHAT, FQNNGV. There are 13 residues in the CDR3. V was clipped by 5 bases and J by 2 bases, with 6 bases between them. The CDR3 DNA reads TGTGCCAGCAGCCCTAGCAACACCGGGGAGCTGTTTTTT. This gives the protein CASSPSNTGELFF.

The chain links TRBV7-9 to TRBJ1-2; no firm D call. V was clipped by 5 bases and J by 6 bases, with 16 bases between them. This CDR3 comprises 14 residues. Germline V gene sequence: CDR1 SEHNR, CDR2 FQNEAQ (reference sequence). CDR3 amino acids: CASSQESEVNGYTF. CDR3 nucleotide sequence: TGTGCCAGCAGCCAAGAGAGTGAAGTCAATGGCTACACCTTC.

A note on this clone: This same CDR3 is encoded by further DNA sequences in the sample. The chain joins TRBV6-5 to TRBJ1-1; D unresolved. Trimming took 2 bases from V and 0 from J, leaving 7 bases between them. Germline V gene data show CDR1 as MNHEY and CDR2 as SVGAGI. The CDR3 loop spans 14 amino acids. The CDR3 spells CASSYGGLNTEAFF. The CDR3 DNA reads TGTGCCAGCAGTTACGGCGGGTTGAACACTGAAGCTTTCTTT.

V is TRBV18 and J is TRBJ2-2, with 9 bases that match TRBD2. The CDR3 loop spans 21 amino acids. The germline V gene has CDR1 KGHSH and CDR2 LQKENI. Unmatched junction bases numbered 15, after V lost 1 base and J lost 0 bases. The CDR3 DNA is TGTGCCAGCTCACCACGGCTCGGAGGACTAGCGCCCTTTACGAACACCGGGGAGCTGTTTTTT. Translation gives CASSPRLGGLAPFTNTGELFF.

The genes are TRBV3-1 (or the pseudogene TRBV3-2) and TRBJ2-3; D unresolved. The CDR3 length is 12 residues. CDR1 is LGHDT, CDR2 YNNKEL, per germline (reference sequence). The V gene lost 4 bases and the J gene lost 1 base, with 3 bases spanning the gap. CDR3 region: CASSLRTDTQYF. The CDR3 DNA follows: TGTGCCAGCAGCCTGCGCACAGATACGCAGTATTTT.

V and J are TRBV2 and TRBJ2-5; TRBD2 might be the D (5 bases). V was cut by 5 bases and J by 5 bases, with 9 bases left in between. The length of the CDR3 is 12 residues. Germline CDR1 reads SNHLY; CDR2 reads FYNNEI. CDR3 sequence reads: CASSFGIETQYF. The CDR3 DNA sequence: TGTGCCAGCAGTTTCGGGATTGAGACCCAGTACTTC.

The genes are TRBV7-2 and TRBJ1-2, with 7 bases lining up with TRBD1. Germline-derived CDR1 and CDR2 are SGHTA and FQGNSA. Trimming removed 5 bases from V and 6 bases from J; junction bases left unmatched: 6. The CDR3 consists of 13 residues. The DNA of the CDR3 is TGTGCCAGCAGCCCGGACAGGCTCGATGGCTACACCTTC. Amino acids: CASSPDRLDGYTF.

This chain links TRBV11-1 with TRBJ1-2, with D unclear. Trimming took 5 bases from V and 5 from J, leaving 9 bases between them. Germline V gives CDR1 SGHAT, CDR2 FQDESV (reference sequence). The CDR3 runs to 12 residues. CDR3 in amino acids: CASSKNGYGYTF. CDR3 sequence (DNA): TGTGCCAGCAGCAAAAACGGATATGGCTACACCTTC.

This clone was seen just once. This chain joins TRBV7-9 and TRBJ2-1; 7 positions match TRBD2. J was trimmed by 1 base and V by 2 bases; bases with no gene match: 2. The CDR3 length is 15 residues. Germline CDR1 SEHNR, CDR2 FQNEAQ (reference sequence). In DNA form, the CDR3 reads TGTGCCAGCAGCTTAAGCGGGGCTTCCTACAATGAGCAGTTCTTC. This codes for CASSLSGASYNEQFF.

A single count supports this clone. The gene calls are TRBV6-2 or TRBV6-3 and TRBJ2-5, with 14 bases that match TRBD2. Germline CDR1 and CDR2: MNHEY and SVGEGT. The V and J ends lost 5 bases and 5 bases, in that order; junction bases with no gene match: 4. CDR3 length: 15 amino acids. CDR3 region: CASSRRTSGRETQYF. The CDR3 region has the DNA TGTGCCAGCAGTCGCCGGACTAGCGGGAGGGAGACCCAGTACTTC.

This clone has just one count. The chain joins TRBV5-3 to TRBJ2-4; D is unresolved. TRBV5-3 is labeled an ORF, and its function is uncertain. V was cut by 5 bases and J by 6 bases, with 24 bases left in between. The CDR3 contains 17 residues. This CDR3 is CARSQFRVLRCGNIQYF. In DNA, the CDR3 is TGTGCCAGAAGTCAATTCCGGGTCCTCCGGTGTGGAAACATTCAGTACTTC.

The chain couples TRBV5-1 to TRBJ1-4; D is uncertain. There are 14 residues in the CDR3. The V gene lost 4 bases and the J gene lost 0 bases, with 7 bases spanning the gap. CDR1 and CDR2 (germline): SGHRS, YFSETQ. DNA of the CDR3: TGCGCCAGCAGCCCGTCTGCAACTAATGAAAAACTGTTTTTT. This gives the protein CASSPSATNEKLFF.

The rearrangement joins TRBV5-1 to TRBJ2-5; TRBD1 matches 9 bases. J was trimmed by 5 bases and V by 0 bases; bases with no gene match: 2. The CDR3 consists of 14 residues. CDR1 and CDR2 from the germline V gene are SGHRS and YFSETQ. Written as DNA, the CDR3 is TGCGCCAGCAGCTTGGTACAGGGGGCGGAGACCCAGTACTTC. Protein: CASSLVQGAETQYF.

J is TRBJ2-6 and V is TRBV10-1, with 8 positions matching TRBD1. This CDR3 spans 18 amino acids. In germline, CDR1 is WNHNN, CDR2 SYGVQD (reference sequence). Germline trimming cut 4 bases from V and 1 base from J; bases unmatched to any gene: 9. The DNA for the CDR3 is TGCGCCAGCAGTGTCAGGTCAGGGGGCTCATCTGGGGCCAACGTCCTGACTTTC. This sequence encodes CASSVRSGGSSGANVLTF.

The chain is built from TRBV3-1 (or the pseudogene TRBV3-2) and TRBJ1-1, with D unresolved. The V end was cut by 2 bases, the J end by 10 bases, with 14 bases between. In germline, CDR1 is LGHDT, CDR2 YNNKEL (reference sequence). CDR3 size: 13 residues. CDR3 protein: CASSQRSAVSAFF. As DNA, the CDR3 is TGTGCCAGCAGCCAACGCTCAGCTGTATCAGCTTTCTTT.